The present entry profiles one T cell receptor (beta chain) with its context. Germline CDR1 reads MNHEY; CDR2 reads SVGEGT. This CDR3 is built from 14 residues. Trimming took 6 bases from V and 8 from J, leaving 16 bases between them. Original processing methods: Amplified reference gene primers provided the basis for estimating nucleated cell counts. Here immunoSEQ multiplex PCR was the method, and the copy in TCRdb shows in-frame clones only, minus some. V and J calls plus clone size are reproduced from that table; the DNA served to infer D and trimming. The table lists approximately 69,000 clones, around 77% of them singletons, with more than 15% in the top ten. The record originates from a study of blood T cell repertoires in COVID-19. Study summary: Whether acute or convalescent, the COVID-19 samples came from the United States, Italy and Spain. Sample material is recorded as cDNA or gDNA derived from T cells, B-cell-depleted T cells, or PBMCs.

The sample was peripheral blood. This chain links TRBV6-2 or TRBV6-3 with TRBJ1-4; no definite D call. The clonotype comes from a man aged 55 to 70 with acute or convalescent COVID-19. The CDR3 loop is CASSKGEDYEKLFF. Written as DNA, the CDR3 is TGTGCCAGCAGCAAGGGAGAGGATTACGAAAAACTGTTTTTT.